Sequencing of this T cell receptor (beta chain) was carried out in a study of shared clonotypes between healthy human individuals. Study details: Three CD4 naive, three CD4 memory, two CD8 naive and one CD8 memory plate were used per donor. General observations from the study: What naive subsets generally showed was a larger estimated richness than memory subsets showed.

Details on this clone: The target antigen is unknown.

Negatively enriched CD4+ T cells were divided by CD45RA into naive and memory. Generated by immunoSEQ multiplex PCR, the TCRdb table keeps only in-frame clones and is missing some. The repertoire holds 550,000 to 850,000 clones, around two thirds seen once, with about 1.7% in the top ten. This CDR3 spans 11 amino acids. Germline assignment: CDR1 SGHRS and CDR2 YFSETQ. Trimming pared 5 bases from V and 7 bases from J, leaving 9 bases between. V is TRBV5-1 and J is TRBJ1-2, with D uncertain. Source material: memory CD4+ T cells sorted from blood. The subset denotes: CD45RA-negative fraction. The receptor's source is a woman in her twenties or thirties in good health. The CDR3 reads CASSNSIGYTF. The CDR3 region has the DNA TGCGCCAGCAGTAATAGTATTGGCTACACCTTC.